The rows below give T cell receptor beta chains drawn from one sample of a study of T cells in Graves' hyperthyroidism and ophthalmopathy. TCRdb re-analysed the multiplex PCR reads in MiXCR, keeping a single row per CDR3 protein. The sample yields about 420,000 distinct CDR3 sequences, approximately 15% seen once. Sequencing was carried out using blood. The receptors stem from a woman aged 18-35 years with Graves' hyperthyroidism. Each CDR3 is given with its conserved first and last residue. D genes are given only for firm matches. The size field is filled for only some rows; it gives once, few, many or a size class.

length	D	V	J	size	CDR3	DNA
15	.	TRBV12-3/TRBV12-4	TRBJ1-1	.	CASSRGGSRDTEAFF	TGTGCCAGCAGCCGGGGGGGGAGCAGGGACACTGAAGCTTTCTTT
15	TRBD2	TRBV28	TRBJ2-4	many	CASSLALGTSGSQYF	TGTGCCAGCAGTCTCGCACTAGGGACTAGCGGGAGTCAGTACTTC
16	.	TRBV6-1	TRBJ1-5	few	CASSGVGGDNSQPQHF	TGTGCCAGCAGTGGTGTTGGAGGAGATAATTCTCAGCCCCAGCATTTT
17	.	TRBV7-2	TRBJ2-3	.	CASSFARPGSGTDTQYF	TGTGCCAGCAGCTTTGCCCGCCCAGGGTCGGGCACAGATACGCAGTATTTT
15	TRBD1	TRBV5-8	TRBJ2-5	many	CASSLYVQGQETQYF	TGTGCCAGCAGCTTGTATGTACAGGGGCAAGAGACCCAGTACTTC
14	.	TRBV5-4	TRBJ2-4	few	CASSIIGPQNIQYF	TGTGCCAGCAGTATTATAGGACCACAAAACATTCAGTACTTC
16	.	TRBV18	TRBJ1-5	few	CASSPPGEGGTQPQHF	TGTGCCAGCTCACCACCGGGGGAGGGGGGGACTCAGCCCCAGCATTTT
13	.	TRBV27	TRBJ1-1	many	CASSAETGLAAFF	TGTGCCAGCAGTGCCGAGACAGGCCTCGCTGCTTTCTTT
15	TRBD2	TRBV7-3	TRBJ2-1	many	CASSLTAGGSHEQFF	TGTGCCAGCAGCTTAACAGCGGGAGGGAGCCATGAGCAGTTCTTC
15	TRBD1	TRBV9	TRBJ2-7	.	CASSPALTGIYEQYF	TGTGCCAGCAGCCCCGCTCTGACAGGGATATACGAGCAGTACTTC
13	.	TRBV6-2/TRBV6-3	TRBJ2-1	few	CASSFFRLNEQFF	TGTGCCAGCAGTTTTTTCCGGTTAAATGAGCAGTTCTTC
16	TRBD1	TRBV12-3/TRBV12-4	TRBJ2-3	.	CASRSGTVGKADTQYF	TGTGCCAGCAGGTCCGGGACAGTCGGCAAGGCAGATACGCAGTATTTT
15	.	TRBV7-2	TRBJ2-1	many	CASSLNEAGYNEQFF	TGTGCCAGCAGCTTAAACGAGGCGGGGTACAATGAGCAGTTCTTC
15	.	TRBV6-5	TRBJ1-4	.	CASSYSGGGNEKLFF	TGTGCCAGCAGTTACTCAGGGGGAGGGAATGAAAAACTGTTTTTT
12	.	TRBV20-1	TRBJ2-3	many	CSARRVGDTQYF	TGCAGTGCTAGAAGGGTTGGGGATACGCAGTATTTT
13	.	TRBV7-3	TRBJ2-2	few	CASSFQRTGELFF	TGTGCCAGCAGCTTCCAGCGAACCGGGGAGCTGTTTTTT
13	.	TRBV20-1	TRBJ1-1	many	CSARDLADSEAFF	TGCAGTGCTAGAGATCTTGCTGACAGCGAAGCTTTCTTT